The 22 T cell receptor beta chains listed next were all sequenced from one sample in a study of molecular identifiers for immune sequencing clone quantification. Via MiXCR, TCRdb re-called the PCR reads, giving one row per CDR3 protein. In the table there are roughly 93,000 distinct CDR3 sequences, more than 20% of which are singletons. Sequenced material: naive CD8+ T cells from blood, with Jurkat cell RNA spiked in. Subset in this sample: FACS-sorted CD8+CD4-CCR7+CD45RA+ naive T cells. The origin of the receptors is a human donor in good health. Some libraries in this study had Jurkat cell RNA spiked in.

The V and J genes are TRBV20-1 and TRBJ2-7; possible D gene TRBD1, 6 bases. V lost 1 base, J lost 2 bases, and 15 bases lay in between. The CDR3 loop spans 15 amino acids. Germline V gives CDR1 DFQATT, CDR2 SNEGSKA (reference sequence). In nucleotides, the CDR3 is TGCAGTGCTAGAGTTTCCGGGACAATCGCCTACGAGCAGTACTTC. Amino acid sequence: CSARVSGTIAYEQYF.

The J gene is TRBJ2-5, the V gene TRBV7-3, with a tentative D call TRBD2 (7 bases). In germline, CDR1 is SGHTA, CDR2 FQGTGA. The V gene lost 2 bases and the J gene lost 1 base, with 11 bases spanning the gap. The CDR3 covers 15 residues. Written as DNA, the CDR3 is TGTGCCAGCAGCTTAGCGGGGGCTCGCCAAGAGACCCAGTACTTC. This encodes CASSLAGARQETQYF.

To note about this clonotype: This may be a read error: a much more frequent sequence differs by one nucleotide. J is TRBJ1-5 and V is TRBV20-1, with D tentatively TRBD1 (5 bases). There are 16 residues in the CDR3. Trimming removed 2 bases at V and 0 bases at J, with 14 bases between. CDR1 DFQATT and CDR2 SNEGSKA come from the germline V gene (reference sequence). CDR3 residues: CSARNKQAHSNQPQHF. CDR3 sequence (DNA): TGCAGTGCTAGAAACAAACAGGCCCATAGCAATCAGCCCCAGCATTTT.

This clonotype was picked up many times. The J gene is TRBJ2-3, the V gene TRBV24-1, with 7 positions matching TRBD1. The CDR3 runs 23 residues. The germline gives CDR1 KGHDR, CDR2 SFDVKD. J was trimmed by 6 bases and V by 0 bases; bases with no gene match: 29. This CDR3 is CATSDLRGGIGTDQHRDKDTQYF. The CDR3 region has the DNA TGTGCCACCAGTGATTTGCGCGGAGGCATCGGGACAGACCAACACCGAGACAAGGATACGCAGTATTTT.

This clonotype has at least ten counts. The chain links TRBV29-1 to TRBJ1-4, with TRBD1 matching over 8 bases. J lost 10 bases, V lost 1 base, and 8 bases had no gene match. Germline V gives CDR1 SQVTM, CDR2 ANQGSEA. The CDR3 loop spans 14 amino acids. CDR3 in amino acids: CSVEARTGRGKLFF. CDR3 bases: TGCAGCGTTGAAGCGAGGACAGGGAGGGGAAAACTGTTTTTT.

This clonotype was detected once. A read error may explain this, as a much larger clone is one base away. The CDR3, as DNA: TGCAGCGCTGAAGGCGTCGAGGATACGCAGTATTTT. Its translation: CSAEGVEDTQYF. The V gene is TRBV29-1, the J gene TRBJ2-3, with unresolved D. The CDR3 has 12 residues. Germline CDR1 is SQVTM and CDR2 is ANQGSEA.

This clonotype was observed a few times. The V gene is TRBV20-1, the J gene TRBJ2-7; 8 nucleotides agree with TRBD2. The length of the CDR3 is 11 residues. Germline V gene lookup returns CDR1 DFQATT and CDR2 SNEGSKA (reference sequence). After removal of 6 bases from V and 6 bases from J, the junction contained 4 bases not matched to a gene. The CDR3 is CSAWTSFEQYF. Here the CDR3 DNA reads TGCAGTGCCTGGACTAGCTTCGAGCAGTACTTC.

Concerning this clonotype itself: A much larger clone differs from this one at a single base, so this may be a read error. The J gene is TRBJ1-4, the V gene TRBV20-1; D remains ambiguous. Germline CDR1 reads DFQATT; CDR2 reads SNEGSKA (reference sequence). The CDR3 has 14 residues. V was trimmed by 4 bases and J by 6 bases, leaving 15 bases between them. CDR3 nucleotide sequence: TGCAGTGCTACACGAACGGGTGCGGATGAAAAACTGTTTTTT. As protein: CSATRTGADEKLFF.

V usage is TRBV3-1 and J usage is TRBJ2-3; 7 bases are shared with TRBD2. The CDR3 is made up of 21 amino acids. Germline V gene data show CDR1 as LGHDT and CDR2 as YNNKEL (reference sequence). The V segment lost 0 bases and the J segment 2 bases; nucleotides outside the gene matches: 20. CDR3 bases: TGTGCCAGCAGCCAAGAGGGGGGGGGGGGGGGGGGAAAACCCCCCACAGATACGCAGTATTTT. The encoded protein is CASSQEGGGGGGKPPTDTQYF.

A few counts support this clonotype. V gene TRBV27 combines with J gene TRBJ1-5; 8 nucleotides align to TRBD1. The CDR3 is 13 amino acids. V was pared by 10 bases and J by 1 base, with 3 bases of the junction left unmatched. Germline V gene lookup returns CDR1 MNHEY and CDR2 SMNVEV (reference sequence). CDR3 DNA sequence: TGTGCCACTGGGGACAGGAGCAATCAGCCCCAGCATTTT. It is translated as CATGDRSNQPQHF.

This clonotype appeared a few times. The V call is TRBV28, the J call TRBJ2-5; 7 bases match TRBD1. CDR1 is MDHEN and CDR2 is SYDVKM in the germline V gene. The CDR3 sequence is 14 residues long. V shed 6 bases and J 7 bases; nucleotides not matched to a gene: 11. This CDR3 is CASRPQGEFGTQYF. CDR3 DNA: TGTGCCAGCAGACCGCAGGGGGAGTTTGGGACCCAGTACTTC.

About this clonotype itself: The junction shows a germline mismatch at one end, possibly a read error. The rearrangement uses TRBV3-1 and TRBJ2-2; 8 bases fit TRBD1. The CDR3 has 15 residues. Germline assignment: CDR1 LGHDT and CDR2 YNNKEL (reference sequence). The CDR3 loop is CASRTDRVISGKLFF. The CDR3 DNA is TGTGCCAGCAGAACGGACAGGGTAATTTCCGGGAAGCTGTTTTTT.

The chain uses TRBV28 and TRBJ1-1; 8 bases map to TRBD1. The junction had 17 bases not matched to a gene; V was cut back by 4 bases and J by 10 bases. Germline V gene sequence: CDR1 MDHEN, CDR2 SYDVKM. The CDR3 contains 16 residues. CDR3 coding DNA: TGTGCCAGCAGTTCACGGACAGGGCCGACCTGGCCTGGAGCTTTCTTT. Translation gives CASSSRTGPTWPGAFF. The full variable domain, completed using reference TRBV28 and TRBJ1-1, is DVKVTQSSRYLVKRTGEKVFLECVQDMDHENMFWYRQDPGLGLRLIYFSYDVKMKEKGDIPEGYSVSREKKERFSLILESASTNQTSMYLCASSSRTGPTWPGAFFGQGTRLTVV.

A note on this clonotype: At one boundary the junction diverges from the germline segment, which might be a read error. The rearrangement joins TRBV5-1 to TRBJ2-7; 7 bases agree with TRBD1. Germline V gene data show CDR1 as SGHRS and CDR2 as YFSETQ. The CDR3 totals 14 residues. The CDR3: CASSLGTGSYGQYF. The CDR3 DNA follows: TGCGCCAGCAGCTTGGGGACAGGCTCCTACGGGCAGTACTTC.

The table lists this clonotype with many counts. J is TRBJ2-1 and V is TRBV19; perhaps TRBD2 as D (5 bases). Germline V lookup: CDR1 LNHDA, CDR2 SQIVND (reference sequence). Trimming cost V 5 bases and J 3 bases, with 11 bases left between them. This CDR3 has 14 residues. Here the CDR3 DNA reads TGTGCCAGTAGTCTAGCCCGGGACTACAATGAGCAGTTCTTC. Translated, it gives CASSLARDYNEQFF.

On this clonotype itself: Given a much more abundant clone one base away, this may be a read error. The genes are TRBV7-2 and TRBJ2-2; D not resolved. This CDR3 has 12 residues. Germline loops: CDR1 SGHTA, CDR2 FQGNSA. Here the CDR3 DNA reads TGTGCCTGCAGCTTAGTCTCCGGGGAGCTGTTTTTT. Its translation is CACSLVSGELFF.

Turning to this clonotype: A clone one base away is much larger, so this may be a read error. The chain links TRBV11-2 to TRBJ1-5; D uncertain. This CDR3 is 13 amino acids long. From germline, CDR1 is SGHAT and CDR2 FQNNGV. The ends were cut back, 1 base at V and 6 bases at J, with 7 bases in the middle. CDR3 amino acids: CASSLVGVQPQHF. The CDR3 coding sequence is TGTGCCAGCAGCTTAGTTGGGGTTCAGCCCCAGCATTTT.

The sample holds many counts of this clonotype. This chain links TRBV4-1 with TRBJ2-7; 9 nucleotides agree with TRBD1. Losses at the gene ends were 2 bases for V and 3 bases for J; bases not matched to a gene: 2. CDR1 and CDR2 from the germline V gene are MGHRA and YSYEKL. The CDR3 contains 14 residues. The chain's CDR3 is CASSQTTGGYEQYF. CDR3 DNA sequence: TGCGCCAGCAGCCAAACGACAGGGGGCTACGAGCAGTACTTC.

V and J are TRBV27 and TRBJ2-2, with D hard to call. The CDR3 length is 12 residues. Per germline, CDR1 MNHEY and CDR2 SMNVEV (reference sequence). Trimming took off 4 bases at V and 4 bases at J, with 4 bases between the two ends. This CDR3 reads CASSYFTGELFF. In DNA form, the CDR3 reads TGTGCCAGCAGTTACTTCACCGGGGAGCTGTTTTTT.

At least ten counts were recorded for this clonotype. The V gene is TRBV2, the J gene TRBJ2-6; D is unclear. The CDR3 is 13 amino acids. Looked up from germline, CDR1 is SNHLY and CDR2 is FYNNEI. The V gene lost 7 bases and the J gene lost 1 base, with 5 bases spanning the gap. CDR3 region: CASTQSGANVLTF. The CDR3 nucleotides read TGTGCCAGCACCCAGTCTGGGGCCAACGTCCTGACTTTC.

As concerns this clonotype: A much larger clone lies one base from this, so it may be a read error. The chain couples TRBV4-1 to TRBJ2-7; 10 bases map to TRBD1. The V gene's germline CDR1 is MGHRA and CDR2 YSYEKL. The length of the CDR3 is 14 residues. CDR3 amino acids: CVSSTTGGNSPQYF. As DNA, the CDR3 is TGCGTCAGCAGCACGACAGGGGGCAATTCCCCGCAGTACTTC.

This chain connects TRBV19 to TRBJ2-7; TRBD1 matches 7 bases. After removal of 5 bases from V and 3 bases from J, the junction contained 4 bases not matched to a gene. The germline V gene has CDR1 LNHDA and CDR2 SQIVND (reference sequence). This CDR3 has 13 residues. The CDR3 spells CASSLTGRYEQYF. Written as DNA, the CDR3 is TGTGCCAGTAGTTTGACAGGGCGCTACGAGCAGTACTTC.